These 29 T cell receptor beta chains came from one sample sequenced in a study of blood T cell repertoires in COVID-19. Repertoires were generated with immunoSEQ multiplex PCR, while TCRdb's copy carries only in-frame clones and drops some. The sample lists 300,000 to 400,000 clones; 80% to 90% were seen once. The specimen sequenced was peripheral blood. These receptor sequences come from a man aged 30-40 years with active or convalescent COVID-19.

Here the CDR3 reads CASSLLSGKGHGYTF. CDR3 coding DNA: TGTGCCAGCAGCCTACTATCAGGGAAGGGGCATGGCTACACCTTC. V gene TRBV7-2 combines with J gene TRBJ1-2, with D possibly TRBD1 on 5 matching bases. Germline V gene data show CDR1 as SGHTA and CDR2 as FQGNSA. This CDR3 comprises 15 residues. Trimming left V 5 bases short and J 6 bases short, with 19 bases between.

The chain couples TRBV6-5 to TRBJ2-3; D is possibly TRBD2 (5 bases). Trimming removed 6 bases at V and 0 bases at J, with 10 bases between. The CDR3 covers 14 residues. Looked up from germline, CDR1 is MNHEY and CDR2 is SVGAGI. The CDR3 region is CASRMDSSTDTQYF. The DNA for the CDR3 is TGTGCCAGCAGAATGGACTCGAGCACAGATACGCAGTATTTT.

The rearrangement uses TRBV30 and TRBJ1-4; 10 bases fit TRBD1. V shed 0 bases and J 7 bases; nucleotides not matched to a gene: 5. Germline-derived CDR1 and CDR2 are GTSNPN and SVGIG (reference sequence). CDR3 length equals 15 residues. CDR3 bases: TGTGCCTGGAGTGTACCGACAGGGGGCTCTGAAAAACTGTTTTTT. It is translated as CAWSVPTGGSEKLFF.

The rearrangement links TRBV6-2 or TRBV6-3 to TRBJ1-1, with a possible D match to TRBD1 (6 bases). Between the trimmed V and J ends, which lost 6 bases and 4 bases, there was a span of 21 bases. Germline CDR1 MNHEY, CDR2 SVGEGT. The CDR3 is 16 amino acids. The CDR3 here is CASSLSRDKVGTEAFF. In DNA, the CDR3 is TGTGCCAGCAGCTTATCCCGGGACAAGGTGGGCACTGAAGCTTTCTTT.

The chain links TRBV24-1 to TRBJ2-4; TRBD2 might be the D (6 bases). CDR1 and CDR2 from the germline V gene are KGHDR and SFDVKD. Trimming cost V 3 bases and J 7 bases, with 12 bases left between them. This CDR3 is built from 14 residues. The CDR3, as DNA: TGTGCCACCAGTGATGGGAGGACGGCCAACATTCAGTACTTC. Its translation: CATSDGRTANIQYF.

The chain couples TRBV10-1 to TRBJ1-5; 8 bases line up with TRBD1. The CDR3 totals 15 residues. Germline trimming cut 7 bases from V and 7 bases from J; bases unmatched to any gene: 12. CDR1 is WNHNN, CDR2 SYGVQD, per germline (reference sequence). CDR3 protein: CASTPPGGAPQPQHF. CDR3 bases: TGCGCCAGCACTCCCCCAGGGGGCGCGCCGCAGCCCCAGCATTTT.

The chain employs TRBV28 and TRBJ1-2; D is undetermined. CDR3 length: 13 residues. Trimming removed 10 bases at V and 0 bases at J, with 12 bases between. Germline CDR1 MDHEN, CDR2 SYDVKM. The CDR3 nucleotides read TGTGCCACCTGGACTTCAGCTAACTATGGCTACACCTTC. This translates into CATWTSANYGYTF.

In nucleotides, the CDR3 is TGTGCCAGTAGTATGCCGAGCCACTCTGGAAACACCATATATTTT. As protein: CASSMPSHSGNTIYF. The gene calls are TRBV19 and TRBJ1-3; no reliable D call. Germline CDR1 reads LNHDA; CDR2 reads SQIVND (reference sequence). Trimming stripped 3 bases from V and 0 bases from J, with 9 bases between. The CDR3 runs to 15 residues.

The rearrangement links TRBV5-1 to TRBJ2-1; 14 bases fit TRBD2. CDR3 size: 16 residues. The trim removed 4 bases at V and 7 bases at J, leaving 7 bases unmatched. Germline V gives CDR1 SGHRS, CDR2 YFSETQ. Written as DNA, the CDR3 is TGCGCCAGCAGCCGACTAGCGGGAGGGCCTCAGAATGAGCAGTTCTTC. This codes for CASSRLAGGPQNEQFF.

The rearrangement uses TRBV29-1 and TRBJ1-1, with a weak D call TRBD1 (5 bases). CDR1 is SQVTM and CDR2 is ANQGSEA in the germline V gene. Between the trimmed V and J ends, which lost 4 bases and 5 bases, there was a span of 14 bases. The CDR3 sequence is 13 residues long. The CDR3 DNA reads TGCAGCGTTGGCCACACTCCAGGGACTGAAGCTTTCTTT. This translates into CSVGHTPGTEAFF.

The chain carries TRBV6-4 and TRBJ1-5; D remains ambiguous. Germline-derived CDR1 and CDR2 are MRHNA and SNTAGT. V lost 5 bases, J lost 4 bases, and 9 bases lay in between. The CDR3 contains 13 residues. Here the CDR3 DNA reads TGTGCCAGCAGTCCCCAGGAAAATCAGCCCCAGCATTTT. This codes for CASSPQENQPQHF.

This clone appeared once. V usage is TRBV14 and J usage is TRBJ1-1, with 9 nucleotides matching TRBD1. Germline loops: CDR1 SGHDN, CDR2 FVKESK. CDR3 length: 15 residues. J gave up 3 bases and V 4 bases, and 6 bases lay outside the gene matches. The DNA for the CDR3 is TGTGCCAGCAGCCCTCACAGGGGGCGCGACACTGAAGCTTTCTTT. It yields the protein CASSPHRGRDTEAFF.

Here the CDR3 reads CASSEWDRGGTQYF. The DNA of the CDR3 is TGTGCCAGCAGTGAATGGGACAGGGGAGGGACCCAGTACTTC. The chain uses TRBV2 and TRBJ2-5; 10 bases map to TRBD1. Germline CDR1 reads SNHLY; CDR2 reads FYNNEI. The ends lost 2 bases at V and 7 bases at J; junction bases unmatched: 4. This CDR3 region has 14 residues.

J is TRBJ1-3 and V is TRBV12-1. TRBV12-1 is termed a pseudogene. CDR3 size: 14 residues. The CDR3 DNA reads as TGTGCCAGCACCCTCTGCGGGACTGGAAACACCATATATTTT. It specifies CASTLCGTGNTIYF.

This clone was picked up a small number of times. The chain is built from TRBV6-4 and TRBJ1-1; TRBD1 might be the D (5 bases). The V gene lost 0 bases and the J gene lost 6 bases, with 14 bases spanning the gap. Germline assignment: CDR1 MRHNA and CDR2 SNTAGT. The CDR3 is made up of 15 amino acids. The CDR3 nucleotides read TGTGCCAGCAGTGACTCGAATTCGCCGGGGGCTGAAGCTTTCTTT. Translating it yields CASSDSNSPGAEAFF.

The chain couples TRBV19 to TRBJ1-4; TRBD1 is a possible D gene (5 bases). In germline, CDR1 is LNHDA, CDR2 SQIVND (reference sequence). V was cut by 3 bases and J by 0 bases, with 11 bases left in between. The CDR3 totals 16 residues. Here the CDR3 reads CASSILSTATNEKLFF. CDR3 sequence (DNA): TGTGCCAGTAGTATCCTTTCGACAGCAACTAATGAAAAACTGTTTTTT.

This clone was counted only a few times. J is TRBJ2-3 and V is TRBV11-3; 11 bases align to TRBD2. This CDR3 has 14 residues. CDR1 is SGHNT and CDR2 is YENEEA in the germline V gene. Germline trimming cut 5 bases from V and 5 bases from J; bases unmatched to any gene: 3. The CDR3 nucleotides read TGTGCCAGCAGCCAGGGACTAGCGGTAGATACGCAGTATTTT. Translation: CASSQGLAVDTQYF.

The V and J genes are TRBV29-1 and TRBJ1-2; D is unresolved. Germline assignment: CDR1 SQVTM and CDR2 ANQGSEA. This CDR3 has 11 residues. V was pared by 1 base and J by 5 bases, with 5 bases between. CDR3 DNA sequence: TGCAGCGTTGAAGTCGGGTATGGCTACACCTTC. Protein: CSVEVGYGYTF.

The genes are TRBV4-3 and TRBJ1-4, with 11 positions matching TRBD1. This CDR3 region has 16 residues. The germline V gene has CDR1 LGHNA and CDR2 YSLEER. Trimming cost V 0 bases and J 10 bases; bases outside gene matches: 7. CDR3 in DNA: TGCGCCAGCAGCCAAGATGGCGGACAGGGGGCGGGAAAACTGTTTTTT. This codes for CASSQDGGQGAGKLFF.

V gene TRBV11-3 combines with J gene TRBJ2-1; TRBD1 matches at 8 bases. With 1 base clipped from V and 3 bases from J, the junction kept 2 bases outside the gene matches. The CDR3 is made up of 15 amino acids. Germline V CDR1 and CDR2: SGHNT, YENEEA. The CDR3, as DNA: TGTGCCAGCAGCTTAGCCGGACAGGGCTACAATGAGCAGTTCTTC. It yields the protein CASSLAGQGYNEQFF. The full variable domain, rest sourced from reference TRBV11-3 and TRBJ2-1, is EAGVVQSPRYKIIEKKQPVAFWCNPISGHNTLYWYLQNLGQGPELLIRYENEEAVDDSQLPKDRFSAERLKGVDSTLKIQPAELGDSAVYLCASSLAGQGYNEQFFGPGTRLTVL.

The chain combines TRBV7-2 with TRBJ1-1, with a weak D call TRBD1 (5 bases). V lost 1 base to trimming and J lost 0 bases, with 12 bases between them. CDR1 and CDR2 from the germline V gene are SGHTA and FQGNSA. The CDR3 sequence is 16 residues long. CDR3 DNA sequence: TGTGCCAGCAGCTTAGACGGCGCAGGGTTGAACACTGAAGCTTTCTTT. This encodes CASSLDGAGLNTEAFF.

Concerning this clone itself: This sample also contains other DNA sequences that code for the same CDR3. The V call is TRBV14, the J call TRBJ1-2; the D gene is possibly TRBD1 (5 bases). CDR1 SGHDN and CDR2 FVKESK come from the germline V gene. Trimming took 4 bases from V and 2 from J, leaving 11 bases between them. This CDR3 is 14 amino acids long. CDR3 in DNA: TGTGCCAGCAGCCTGGGGCAAGGGAACTATGGCTACACCTTC. Encoded protein: CASSLGQGNYGYTF.

The CDR3: CASSLEVGEPSTDTQYF. DNA of the CDR3: TGCGCCAGCAGCTTGGAGGTCGGGGAACCTAGCACAGATACGCAGTATTTT. V gene TRBV5-1 combines with J gene TRBJ2-3, with TRBD2 as a possible D gene (5 bases). The CDR3 runs 17 residues. V lost 0 bases and J lost 0, with 14 bases in between. Germline V gene lookup returns CDR1 SGHRS and CDR2 YFSETQ. Based on the CDR3 plus reference TRBV5-1 and TRBJ2-3, the full variable domain is KAGVTQTPRYLIKTRGQQVTLSCSPISGHRSVSWYQQTPGQGLQFLFEYFSETQRNKGNFPGRFSGRQFSNSRSEMNVSTLELGDSALYLCASSLEVGEPSTDTQYFGPGTRLTVL.

This clone has a handful of counts. The gene calls are TRBV15 and TRBJ1-1; weak D call: TRBD1 (5 bases). The CDR3 has 15 residues. Between the trimmed V and J ends, which lost 1 base and 7 bases, there was a span of 16 bases. Germline values: CDR1 LNHNV, CDR2 YYDKDF (reference sequence). CDR3 bases: TGTGCCACCAGCAGAGGGGGAAGGGTAGGGGATGAAGCTTTCTTT. Translating it yields CATSRGGRVGDEAFF.

This clone was detected only a few times. The V call is TRBV11-2, the J call TRBJ2-7, with a possible D match to TRBD1 (6 bases). Trimming took 1 base from V and 3 from J, leaving 7 bases between them. Per the germline V gene, CDR1 is SGHAT and CDR2 is FQNNGV. The CDR3 contains 13 residues. CDR3 in DNA: TGTGCCAGCAGCTTAGGGGGGCACTACGAGCAGTACTTC. Its protein is CASSLGGHYEQYF.

The gene calls are TRBV4-3 and TRBJ1-3, with D possibly being TRBD1 (5 bases). V was shortened by 0 bases and J by 0 bases, with 15 bases between the two germline ends. This CDR3 comprises 18 residues. In germline, CDR1 is LGHNA, CDR2 YSLEER. The CDR3: CASSQDLYGASSGNTIYF. DNA of the CDR3: TGCGCCAGCAGCCAAGATCTCTATGGGGCGAGCTCTGGAAACACCATATATTTT.

CDR3 coding DNA: TGTGCCAGCAGGGCGGGGGAGCAGTACTTC. Amino acid sequence: CASRAGEQYF. This sequence joins TRBV2 and TRBJ2-7; TRBD2 might be the D (6 bases). CDR3 length: 10 amino acids. The germline gives CDR1 SNHLY, CDR2 FYNNEI. V was pared by 6 bases and J by 7 bases, with 7 bases between.

CDR3 sequence reads: CASSERGGYNEQFF. CDR3 DNA sequence: TGTGCCAGCAGTGAGCGGGGGGGATACAATGAGCAGTTCTTC. The chain recombines TRBV6-4 with TRBJ2-1; 9 bases line up with TRBD2. The junction had 1 base not matched to a gene; V was cut back by 3 bases and J by 4 bases. Looked up from germline, CDR1 is MRHNA and CDR2 is SNTAGT. This CDR3 comprises 14 residues.

V gene TRBV6-6 combines with J gene TRBJ1-3; D might be TRBD1 (6 bases). The V and J ends lost 5 bases and 7 bases respectively, with 30 bases between them. Germline loops: CDR1 MNHNY, CDR2 SVGAGI (reference sequence). The CDR3 is 19 residues long. CDR3 sequence (DNA): TGTGCCAGCAGTCGGGGGGCCAGTCCCGCTTCGGGGTCCCGGAACACCATATATTTT. This sequence encodes CASSRGASPASGSRNTIYF.